A single sample is the source of the 32 T cell receptor beta chains below, sequenced in a study of cytomegalovirus exposure and HLA in healthy donors. Profiling relied on immunoSEQ multiplex PCR, and the TCRdb table lists in-frame clones only, not all of them. The sample shows about 280,000 clones, around 89% of them seen only once. Sequencing was performed on PBMCs. These receptors were collected from a woman aged 18-35 years in good health and CMV-seronegative.

The V gene is TRBV21-1, the J gene TRBJ2-7; the table's D call, TRBD1, was not checked against the DNA. TRBV21-1 is reported as a pseudogene. The CDR3 runs to 18 residues. The CDR3 coding sequence is TGTGCCAGCAGCAAAGGGGACGGAAGGACAGGGCAGAGCTACGAGCAGTACTTC. Protein: CASSKGDGRTGQSYEQYF.

CDR3 DNA sequence: TGCGCCAGCAGCCAAGGCGGGACAGACTACGAGCAGTACTTC. Translation gives CASSQGGTDYEQYF. V usage is TRBV4-1 and J usage is TRBJ2-7; D is possibly TRBD1 (7 bases). Germline CDR1 MGHRA, CDR2 YSYEKL. The CDR3 is 14 amino acids. The V end was cut by 1 base, the J end by 3 bases, with 10 bases between.

The rearrangement joins TRBV10-2 to TRBJ2-7; 8 nucleotides match TRBD2. From germline, CDR1 is WSHSY and CDR2 SAAADI. The CDR3 runs to 14 residues. The ends lost 7 bases at V and 9 bases at J; junction bases unmatched: 14. The CDR3 sequence is CASTPREGLFGQYF. The CDR3, as DNA: TGCGCCAGCACCCCTCGGGAGGGCCTGTTCGGGCAGTACTTC.

V usage is TRBV9 and J usage is TRBJ2-2; 14 bases line up with TRBD2. CDR1 and CDR2 (germline): SGDLS, YYNGEE. The CDR3 has 19 residues. The V gene end was trimmed by 0 bases and the J gene end by 7 bases; junction bases not matched to a gene: 11. As DNA, the CDR3 is TGTGCCAGCAGCGTAGAAGGGCGGACTAGCGGGAGGCCCAGCGGGGAGCTGTTTTTT. This sequence encodes CASSVEGRTSGRPSGELFF.

This clone is a singleton in its sample. The V call is TRBV28, the J call TRBJ2-2; 10 bases map to TRBD1. The length of the CDR3 is 15 residues. Germline values: CDR1 MDHEN, CDR2 SYDVKM. Germline trimming cut 11 bases from V and 4 bases from J; bases unmatched to any gene: 10. The DNA of the CDR3 is TGTGCCGTCAATACGGACAGGGGGGGCACCGGGGAGCTGTTTTTT. Translating gives CAVNTDRGGTGELFF.

The V and J genes are TRBV29-1 and TRBJ2-3; 14 nucleotides match TRBD2. CDR1 is SQVTM, CDR2 ANQGSEA, per germline. With 7 bases clipped from V and 3 bases from J, the junction kept 15 bases outside the gene matches. The CDR3 consists of 18 residues. In DNA form, the CDR3 reads TGCAGCGCCGCACCGGGACTAGCGGGAGTTGAGGGGACAGATACGCAGTATTTT. Its protein is CSAAPGLAGVEGTDTQYF.

This clone came up once. CDR3 in DNA: TGTGCCAGTAGTAAGAGTCGGGGCAATCAGCCCCAGCATTTT. This codes for CASSKSRGNQPQHF. The rearrangement joins TRBV19 to TRBJ1-5; no reliable D call. The germline gives CDR1 LNHDA, CDR2 SQIVND (reference sequence). This CDR3 has 14 residues. V gave up 4 bases and J gave up 2 bases, with 9 bases separating them.

The V call is TRBV5-1, the J call TRBJ2-5; no definite D call. Germline loops: CDR1 SGHRS, CDR2 YFSETQ. The V end lost 2 bases, the J end lost 3 bases, and 8 bases lay between the germline ends. This CDR3 contains 13 residues. CDR3 sequence (DNA): TGCGCCAGCAGCTTCCGAACAGAAGAGACCCAGTACTTC. It translates to CASSFRTEETQYF.

The chain joins TRBV6-6 to TRBJ1-4; no definite D call. V was pared by 0 bases and J by 7 bases, with 12 bases between. The germline V gene encodes CDR1 MNHNY and CDR2 SVGAGI (reference sequence). The CDR3 consists of 15 residues. DNA for the CDR3: TGTGCCAGCAGTTACTCGTTAGTAGCTGGTGAAAAACTGTTTTTT. Translation: CASSYSLVAGEKLFF.

This clone was detected a few times. The rearrangement joins TRBV6-5 to TRBJ1-5, with D unclear. V was pared by 6 bases and J by 5 bases, with 11 bases between. The CDR3 is 13 amino acids. Germline CDR1 and CDR2: MNHEY and SVGAGI. The CDR3 nucleotides read TGTGCCAGCAGCCCCGGAGGGCATCAGCCCCAGCATTTT. Protein sequence: CASSPGGHQPQHF.

The chain is built from TRBV19 and TRBJ1-5; D ambiguous. The V end lost 2 bases, the J end lost 5 bases, and 10 bases lay between the germline ends. Germline V gives CDR1 LNHDA, CDR2 SQIVND (reference sequence). This CDR3 region has 14 residues. The CDR3 sequence is CASSISAGYQPQHF. The CDR3 DNA follows: TGTGCCAGTAGTATATCGGCGGGGTATCAGCCCCAGCATTTT.

The rearrangement uses TRBV6-6 and TRBJ2-7; 11 nucleotides match TRBD2. Losses at the gene ends were 0 bases for V and 2 bases for J; bases not matched to a gene: 0. The CDR3 extends over 15 amino acids. The germline V gene encodes CDR1 MNHNY and CDR2 SVGAGI (reference sequence). CDR3 residues: CASSYSTSGTYEQYF. For the CDR3, the DNA is TGTGCCAGCAGTTACTCGACTAGCGGGACCTACGAGCAGTACTTC.

V usage is TRBV29-1 and J usage is TRBJ2-2; 8 bases are shared with TRBD2. The junction had 6 bases not matched to a gene; V was cut back by 4 bases and J by 5 bases. Looked up from germline, CDR1 is SQVTM and CDR2 is ANQGSEA. CDR3 length: 14 amino acids. CDR3 in DNA: TGCAGCGTTGTGAGCGGGAGATTAACCGGGGAGCTGTTTTTT. This codes for CSVVSGRLTGELFF.

The V call is TRBV28, the J call TRBJ2-7; 11 bases fit TRBD2. Germline CDR1 MDHEN, CDR2 SYDVKM. The CDR3 consists of 15 residues. Germline trimming cut 6 bases from V and 0 bases from J; bases unmatched to any gene: 4. The DNA for the CDR3 is TGTGCCAGCAGACGAACTAGCGGGAGCTCCTACGAGCAGTACTTC. Amino acid sequence: CASRRTSGSSYEQYF.

V and J are TRBV15 and TRBJ1-2, with 7 nucleotides matching TRBD1. In germline, CDR1 is LNHNV, CDR2 YYDKDF (reference sequence). The length of the CDR3 is 15 residues. The trim removed 4 bases at V and 6 bases at J, leaving 11 bases unmatched. Written as DNA, the CDR3 is TGTGCCACCAGCATTGACCTACAGGGGAAAGATGGCTACACCTTC. This translates into CATSIDLQGKDGYTF.

This clone showed up just once. The genes are TRBV5-1 and TRBJ2-7; D is uncertain. The V gene's germline CDR1 is SGHRS and CDR2 YFSETQ. V was pared by 4 bases and J by 3 bases, with 17 bases between. The CDR3 consists of 15 residues. CDR3 bases: TGCGCCAGCAGCCCGCTGCTGTCAACGGGCTACGAGCAGTACTTC. The encoded protein is CASSPLLSTGYEQYF.

V gene TRBV29-1 combines with J gene TRBJ2-1, with 14 bases fitting TRBD2. CDR1 SQVTM and CDR2 ANQGSEA come from the germline V gene. The trim removed 7 bases at V and 3 bases at J, leaving 11 bases unmatched. The CDR3 loop spans 17 amino acids. The CDR3 bases are TGCAGCGGCCAACCCGGGACTAGCGGGAGTTTCTACAATGAGCAGTTCTTC. Encoded protein: CSGQPGTSGSFYNEQFF.

The chain has TRBV28 and TRBJ1-5; D might be TRBD1 (5 bases). The CDR3 consists of 15 residues. Deletions cut 6 bases from V and 0 bases from J, with 12 bases between. The V gene's germline CDR1 is MDHEN and CDR2 SYDVKM. CDR3 DNA sequence: TGTGCCAGCAGCCATCCAAGGGGTAGCAATCAGCCCCAGCATTTT. Translating gives CASSHPRGSNQPQHF. The variable domain in full, completed from reference TRBV28 and TRBJ1-5, reads DVKVTQSSRYLVKRTGEKVFLECVQDMDHENMFWYRQDPGLGLRLIYFSYDVKMKEKGDIPEGYSVSREKKERFSLILESASTNQTSMYLCASSHPRGSNQPQHFGDGTRLSIL.

The chain employs TRBV19 and TRBJ1-2; D perhaps matches TRBD1 (5 bases). Per germline, CDR1 LNHDA and CDR2 SQIVND (reference sequence). The CDR3 is made up of 15 amino acids. The V and J ends lost 5 bases and 4 bases respectively, with 17 bases between them. CDR3 protein: CASSGEGADPYGYTF. In DNA, the CDR3 is TGTGCCAGTAGTGGGGAAGGGGCGGACCCCTATGGCTACACCTTC.

The V gene is TRBV7-9, the J gene TRBJ2-4; 7 bases match TRBD2. CDR1 and CDR2 from the germline V gene are SEHNR and FQNEAQ (reference sequence). Trimming removed 2 bases from V and 3 bases from J; junction bases left unmatched: 4. This CDR3 is built from 15 residues. This CDR3 is CASSLRPSGKNIQYF. The CDR3, as DNA: TGTGCCAGCAGCTTACGCCCTAGCGGCAAAAACATTCAGTACTTC.

The chain couples TRBV6-5 to TRBJ1-1; D remains ambiguous. Germline loops: CDR1 MNHEY, CDR2 SVGAGI. V was clipped by 0 bases and J by 6 bases, with 14 bases between them. CDR3 size: 15 residues. As DNA, the CDR3 is TGTGCCAGCAGTTACTCCGGCGGGCTTGGGTCTGAAGCTTTCTTT. As protein: CASSYSGGLGSEAFF.

This clone has only one observation. The V gene is TRBV28, the J gene TRBJ2-7, with TRBD2 identical over 10 bases. With 5 bases clipped from V and 2 bases from J, the junction kept 9 bases outside the gene matches. Germline CDR1 is MDHEN and CDR2 is SYDVKM. This CDR3 region has 16 residues. CDR3 coding DNA: TGTGCCAGCAGTATACACCTAGCGGGAGTCCCCTACGAGCAGTACTTC. Protein: CASSIHLAGVPYEQYF.

This clone was recorded a few times. The chain joins TRBV2 to TRBJ1-2, with 7 bases fitting TRBD1. This CDR3 comprises 10 residues. Germline values: CDR1 SNHLY, CDR2 FYNNEI. V trimming: 10 bases; J trimming: 14 bases; junction bases outside the gene matches: 10. The chain's CDR3 is CANYRGGGTF. DNA of the CDR3: TGTGCCAACTACAGGGGAGGAGGGACCTTC.

The chain uses TRBV28 and TRBJ1-5; D not resolved. The germline V and J ends were trimmed by 1 base and 4 bases, with 11 bases remaining between them. The CDR3 loop spans 15 amino acids. Germline CDR1 is MDHEN and CDR2 is SYDVKM. CDR3 sequence reads: CASSLLRDLNQPQHF. Here the CDR3 DNA reads TGTGCCAGCAGTTTATTACGGGATTTGAATCAGCCCCAGCATTTT.

The V and J genes are TRBV7-2 and TRBJ2-4, with a possible D match to TRBD1 (6 bases). V shed 1 base and J shed 10 bases, with 11 bases lying between them. CDR3 length equals 13 residues. CDR1 is SGHTA and CDR2 is FQGNSA in the germline V gene. In nucleotides, the CDR3 is TGTGCCAGCAGCTTAGAAACAGGGTCTATTCAGTACTTC. This codes for CASSLETGSIQYF.

The chain links TRBV19 to TRBJ1-6; D ambiguous. The CDR3 spans 14 residues. Germline V gives CDR1 LNHDA, CDR2 SQIVND (reference sequence). Deletions cut 3 bases from V and 11 bases from J, with 14 bases between. The CDR3 region has the DNA TGTGCCAGTAGTATCCCCGGGGTGAGTGCACCCCTCCACTTT. Protein product: CASSIPGVSAPLHF.

The chain is built from TRBV5-1 and TRBJ2-3; the match to TRBD2 covers 7 bases. The length of the CDR3 is 17 residues. Germline loops: CDR1 SGHRS, CDR2 YFSETQ. With 4 bases clipped from V and 0 bases from J, the junction kept 11 bases outside the gene matches. CDR3 amino acids: CASSLKRLAFSTDTQYF. Written as DNA, the CDR3 is TGCGCCAGCAGCCTCAAGCGACTAGCCTTTAGCACAGATACGCAGTATTTT.

This chain joins TRBV6-5 and TRBJ1-2, with D maybe TRBD1 (5 bases). The germline CDR1 and CDR2 sequences are MNHEY and SVGAGI. V lost 7 bases, J lost 4 bases, and 13 bases lay in between. This CDR3 is 13 amino acids long. The CDR3 region has the DNA TGTGCCAGCACCCCGAGCACAGGCTATGGCTACACCTTC. This gives the protein CASTPSTGYGYTF.

The rearrangement joins TRBV7-9 to TRBJ1-2; 8 nucleotides agree with TRBD1. Germline V lookup: CDR1 SEHNR, CDR2 FQNEAQ (reference sequence). V lost 1 base to trimming and J lost 7 bases; unmatched junction nucleotides: 5. This CDR3 is built from 14 residues. The chain's CDR3 is CASSLGQGLGGYTF. CDR3 bases: TGTGCCAGCAGCTTAGGACAGGGGTTAGGTGGCTACACCTTC.

CDR3 amino acids: CASSLRPGTYEQYF. The CDR3 region has the DNA TGTGCCAGCAGCTTAAGACCAGGAACCTACGAGCAGTACTTC. This chain uses TRBV7-2 with TRBJ2-7; D unresolved. The CDR3 extends over 14 amino acids. V shed 2 bases and J shed 2 bases, with 10 bases lying between them. The germline V gene has CDR1 SGHTA and CDR2 FQGNSA.

This rearrangement joins TRBV29-1 to TRBJ2-1, with a possible D match to TRBD1 (6 bases). The CDR3 covers 12 residues. Trimming took 3 bases from V and 12 from J, leaving 15 bases between them. Looked up from germline, CDR1 is SQVTM and CDR2 is ANQGSEA. The CDR3 nucleotides are TGCAGCGTTGAGGGGCACAGGGAACTGCAGTTCTTC. Residues: CSVEGHRELQFF.

This clone appeared a single time. The chain recombines TRBV27 with TRBJ2-2, with D perhaps TRBD1 (6 bases). This CDR3 contains 17 residues. Trimming removed 5 bases at V and 6 bases at J, with 22 bases between. CDR1 and CDR2 (germline): MNHEY, SMNVEV (reference sequence). The CDR3 sequence is CASSQRLNDRSAGELFF. In DNA, the CDR3 is TGTGCCAGCAGTCAACGGCTTAACGACAGGTCAGCCGGGGAGCTGTTTTTT.